This T cell receptor (beta chain) came from a study of T cell changes during pregnancy in multiple sclerosis. Trimming stripped 5 bases from V and 10 bases from J, with 17 bases between. This CDR3 region has 14 residues. CDR1 and CDR2 (germline): SGHTA, FQGNSA. Produced via immunoSEQ multiplex PCR; TCRdb's table is partial and in-frame only. Seen here are fewer than 35,000 clones, nearly 90% observed once, and the top ten hold 0.5% to 0.65%. Sequences were derived from CD4+ T cells from peripheral blood mononuclear cells, sampled in the third trimester of pregnancy. The J gene is TRBJ1-4, the V gene TRBV7-2; tentatively, D is TRBD1 (5 bases). This clonotype was obtained from a female donor in good health, enrolled as a control in a pregnancy study. The CDR3 DNA reads as TGTGCCAGCAGCGCATCGACGACAGTCGTAAAACTGTTTTTT. Translated, it gives CASSASTTVVKLFF.